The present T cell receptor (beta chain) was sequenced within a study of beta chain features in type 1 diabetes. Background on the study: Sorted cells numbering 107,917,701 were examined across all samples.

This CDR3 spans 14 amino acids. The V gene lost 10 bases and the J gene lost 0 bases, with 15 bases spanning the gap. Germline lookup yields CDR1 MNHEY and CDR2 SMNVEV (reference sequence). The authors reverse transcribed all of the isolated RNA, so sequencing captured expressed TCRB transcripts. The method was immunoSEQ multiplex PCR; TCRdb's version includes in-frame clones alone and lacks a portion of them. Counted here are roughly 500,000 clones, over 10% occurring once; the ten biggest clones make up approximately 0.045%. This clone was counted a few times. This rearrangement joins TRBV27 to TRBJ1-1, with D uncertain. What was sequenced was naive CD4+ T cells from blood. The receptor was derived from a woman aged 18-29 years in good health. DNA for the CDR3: TGTGCCACCTGTCGGGCAGGCTTGAACACTGAAGCTTTCTTT. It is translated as CATCRAGLNTEAFF.